The clone carrying this TCR beta chain was recorded a few times. The CDR3 is made up of 14 amino acids. The V end was cut by 6 bases, the J end by 0 bases, with 11 bases between. The germline V gene has CDR1 LNHDA and CDR2 SQIVND (reference sequence). With ten immunoSEQ deep assay plates, unsorted PBMC DNA underwent sequencing. Sequenced by immunoSEQ multiplex PCR; TCRdb stores in-frame clones only, minus some. The sample contains around 530,000 clones, around 80% of which appear only once. This specimen belongs to a study of shared clonotypes between healthy human individuals. Input material: PBMCs. J is TRBJ1-1 and V is TRBV19, with D possibly being TRBD1 (6 bases). This sequence originates from a middle-aged woman in good health. Some clones in this sample may be carry-over from other donors' samples. The CDR3 DNA follows: TGTGCCAGTAGGCAGGGGAGCATGAACACTGAAGCTTTCTTT. Its protein product is CASRQGSMNTEAFF.